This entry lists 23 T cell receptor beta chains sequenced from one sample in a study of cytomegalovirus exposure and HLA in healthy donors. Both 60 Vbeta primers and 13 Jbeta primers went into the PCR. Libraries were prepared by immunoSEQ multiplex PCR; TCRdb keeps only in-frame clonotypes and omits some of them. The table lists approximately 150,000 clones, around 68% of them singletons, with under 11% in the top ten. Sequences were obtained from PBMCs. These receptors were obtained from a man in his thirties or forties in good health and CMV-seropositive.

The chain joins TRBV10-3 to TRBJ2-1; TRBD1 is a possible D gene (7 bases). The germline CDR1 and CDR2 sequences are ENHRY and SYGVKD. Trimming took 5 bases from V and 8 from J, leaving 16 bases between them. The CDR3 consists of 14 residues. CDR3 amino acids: CAISRDREAHEQFF. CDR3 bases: TGTGCCATCAGTCGAGACAGGGAGGCGCATGAGCAGTTCTTC.

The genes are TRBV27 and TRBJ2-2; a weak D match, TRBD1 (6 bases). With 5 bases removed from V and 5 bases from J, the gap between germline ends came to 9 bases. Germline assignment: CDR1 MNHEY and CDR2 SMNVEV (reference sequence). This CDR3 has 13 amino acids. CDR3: CASSTTGTGELFF. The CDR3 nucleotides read TGTGCCAGCAGTACCACAGGGACCGGGGAGCTGTTTTTT.

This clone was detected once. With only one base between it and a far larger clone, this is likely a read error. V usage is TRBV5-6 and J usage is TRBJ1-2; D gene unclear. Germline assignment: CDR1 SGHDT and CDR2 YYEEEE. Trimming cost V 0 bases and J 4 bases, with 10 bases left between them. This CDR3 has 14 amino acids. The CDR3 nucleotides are TGTGCCAGCAGCTTGGGGGTGGCGGCCTATGGCTACACCTTC. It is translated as CASSLGVAAYGYTF.

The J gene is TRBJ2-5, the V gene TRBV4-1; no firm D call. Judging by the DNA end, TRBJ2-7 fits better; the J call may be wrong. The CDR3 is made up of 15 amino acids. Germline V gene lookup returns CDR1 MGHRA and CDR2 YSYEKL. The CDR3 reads CASSQDSPAYHEQYF. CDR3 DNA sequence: TGCGCCAGCAGCCAAGATTCTCCCGCCTACCACGAGCAGTACTTC.

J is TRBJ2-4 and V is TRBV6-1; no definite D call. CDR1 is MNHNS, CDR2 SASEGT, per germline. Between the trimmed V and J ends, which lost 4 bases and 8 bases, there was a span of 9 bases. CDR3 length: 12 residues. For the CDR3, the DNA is TGTGCCAGCAGTGGAACATCCGACATTCAGTACTTC. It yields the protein CASSGTSDIQYF.

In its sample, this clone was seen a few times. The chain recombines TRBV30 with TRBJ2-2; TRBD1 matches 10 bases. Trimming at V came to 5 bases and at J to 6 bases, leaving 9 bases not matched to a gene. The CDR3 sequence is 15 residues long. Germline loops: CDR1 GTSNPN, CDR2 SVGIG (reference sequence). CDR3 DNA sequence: TGTGCCTGGGGGACAGGGGTGGTGGGGGCCGGGGAGCTGTTTTTT. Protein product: CAWGTGVVGAGELFF.

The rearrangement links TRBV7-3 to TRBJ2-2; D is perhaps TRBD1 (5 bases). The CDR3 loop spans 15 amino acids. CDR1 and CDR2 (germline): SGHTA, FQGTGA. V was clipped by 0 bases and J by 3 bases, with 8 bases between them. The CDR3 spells CASSLTGVDTGELFF. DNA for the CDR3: TGTGCCAGCAGCTTAACAGGGGTAGACACCGGGGAGCTGTTTTTT.

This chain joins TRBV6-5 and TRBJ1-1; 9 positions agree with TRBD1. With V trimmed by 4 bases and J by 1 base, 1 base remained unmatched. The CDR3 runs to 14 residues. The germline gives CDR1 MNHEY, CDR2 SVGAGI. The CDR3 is CASSSTGGNTEAFF. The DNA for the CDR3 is TGTGCCAGCAGTTCGACAGGGGGGAACACTGAAGCTTTCTTT.

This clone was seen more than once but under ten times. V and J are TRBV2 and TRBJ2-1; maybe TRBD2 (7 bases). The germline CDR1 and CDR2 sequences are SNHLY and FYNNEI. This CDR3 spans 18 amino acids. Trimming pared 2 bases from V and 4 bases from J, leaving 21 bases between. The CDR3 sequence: CASSETGAGATLYNEQFF. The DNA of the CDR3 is TGTGCCAGCAGTGAAACGGGGGCGGGGGCGACCTTGTACAATGAGCAGTTCTTC.

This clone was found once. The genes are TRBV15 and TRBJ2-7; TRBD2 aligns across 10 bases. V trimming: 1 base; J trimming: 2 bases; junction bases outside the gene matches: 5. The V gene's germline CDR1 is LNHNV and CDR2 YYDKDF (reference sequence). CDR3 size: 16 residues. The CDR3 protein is CATSRGHSGRAYEQYF. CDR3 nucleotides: TGTGCCACCAGCAGAGGTCACAGCGGGAGGGCCTACGAGCAGTACTTC.

Written as DNA, the CDR3 is TGTGCCAGCAGTTCTGAGGGAGACGTCACCGGGGAGCTGTTTTTT. This encodes CASSSEGDVTGELFF. V is TRBV6-6 and J is TRBJ2-2; D possibly corresponds to TRBD2 (5 bases). The V end lost 4 bases, the J end lost 4 bases, and 13 bases lay between the germline ends. CDR1 and CDR2 (germline): MNHNY, SVGAGI (reference sequence). The CDR3 has 15 residues.

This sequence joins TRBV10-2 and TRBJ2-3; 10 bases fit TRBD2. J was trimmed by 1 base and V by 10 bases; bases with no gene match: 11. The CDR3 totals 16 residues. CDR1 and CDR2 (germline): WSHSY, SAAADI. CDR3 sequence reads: CAISDSGLAGTDTQYF. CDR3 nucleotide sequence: TGCGCCATTTCCGATTCTGGACTAGCGGGCACAGATACGCAGTATTTT.

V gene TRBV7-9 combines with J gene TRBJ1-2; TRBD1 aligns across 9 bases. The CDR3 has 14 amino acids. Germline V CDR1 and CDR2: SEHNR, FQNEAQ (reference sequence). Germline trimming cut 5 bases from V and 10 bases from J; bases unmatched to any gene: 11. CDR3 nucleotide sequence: TGTGCCAGCAGCGCCGCTGACAGGGGGTCTTTCTACACCTTC. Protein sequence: CASSAADRGSFYTF.

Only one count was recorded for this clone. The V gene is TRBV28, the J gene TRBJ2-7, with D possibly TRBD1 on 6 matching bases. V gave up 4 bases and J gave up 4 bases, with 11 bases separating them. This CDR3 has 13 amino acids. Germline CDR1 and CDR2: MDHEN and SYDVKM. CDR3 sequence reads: CASSSGRGYEQYF. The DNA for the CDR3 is TGTGCCAGCAGTTCGGGCAGGGGTTACGAGCAGTACTTC.

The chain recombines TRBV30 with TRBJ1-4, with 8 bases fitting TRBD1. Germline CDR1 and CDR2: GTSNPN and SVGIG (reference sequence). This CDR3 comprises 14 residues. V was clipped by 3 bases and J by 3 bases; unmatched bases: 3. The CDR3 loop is CAWSLTGANEKLFF. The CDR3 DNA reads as TGTGCCTGGAGCCTGACAGGGGCTAATGAAAAACTGTTTTTT.

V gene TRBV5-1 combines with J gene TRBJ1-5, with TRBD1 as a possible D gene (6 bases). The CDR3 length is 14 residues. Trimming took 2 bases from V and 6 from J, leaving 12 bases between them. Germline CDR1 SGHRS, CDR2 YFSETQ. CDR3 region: CASSLSGGGQPQHF. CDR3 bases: TGCGCCAGCAGCTTAAGCGGGGGCGGTCAGCCCCAGCATTTT.

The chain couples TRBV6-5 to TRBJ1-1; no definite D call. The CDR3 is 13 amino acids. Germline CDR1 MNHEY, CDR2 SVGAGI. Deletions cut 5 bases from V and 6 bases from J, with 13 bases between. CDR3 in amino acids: CASSAEPRAEAFF. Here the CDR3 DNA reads TGTGCCAGCAGTGCCGAGCCCCGGGCTGAAGCTTTCTTT.

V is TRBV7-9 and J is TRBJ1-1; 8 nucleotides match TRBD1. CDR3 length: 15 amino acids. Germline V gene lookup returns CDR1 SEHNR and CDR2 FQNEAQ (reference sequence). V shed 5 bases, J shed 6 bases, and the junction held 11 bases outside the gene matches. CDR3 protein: CASSTMGQAKAEAFF. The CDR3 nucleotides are TGTGCCAGCAGCACCATGGGACAGGCGAAAGCTGAAGCTTTCTTT.

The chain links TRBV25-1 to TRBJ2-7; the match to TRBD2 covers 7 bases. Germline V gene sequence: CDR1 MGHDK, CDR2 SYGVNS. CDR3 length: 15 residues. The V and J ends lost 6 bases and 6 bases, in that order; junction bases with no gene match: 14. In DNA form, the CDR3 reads TGTGCCAGCAGCCCCCCGGGAGGACTTCAGTCCGAGCAGTACTTC. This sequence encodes CASSPPGGLQSEQYF.

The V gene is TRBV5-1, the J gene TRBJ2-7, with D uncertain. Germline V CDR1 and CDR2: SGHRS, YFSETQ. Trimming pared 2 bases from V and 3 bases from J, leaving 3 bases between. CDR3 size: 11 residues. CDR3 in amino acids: CASSFLYEQYF. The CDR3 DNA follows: TGCGCCAGCAGCTTTCTCTACGAGCAGTACTTC. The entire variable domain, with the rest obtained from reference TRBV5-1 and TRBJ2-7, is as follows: KAGVTQTPRYLIKTRGQQVTLSCSPISGHRSVSWYQQTPGQGLQFLFEYFSETQRNKGNFPGRFSGRQFSNSRSEMNVSTLELGDSALYLCASSFLYEQYFGPGTRLTVT.

Here the CDR3 DNA reads TGTGCCAGCAGCTTAGGCCCTTTGAGGACTAGCGGGAATGAGCAGTTCTTC. This gives the protein CASSLGPLRTSGNEQFF. V usage is TRBV7-6 and J usage is TRBJ2-1, with TRBD2 matching 11 bases. Germline lookup yields CDR1 SGHVS and CDR2 FNYEAQ. The CDR3 is 17 residues long. The junction had 9 bases not matched to a gene; V was cut back by 1 base and J by 7 bases.

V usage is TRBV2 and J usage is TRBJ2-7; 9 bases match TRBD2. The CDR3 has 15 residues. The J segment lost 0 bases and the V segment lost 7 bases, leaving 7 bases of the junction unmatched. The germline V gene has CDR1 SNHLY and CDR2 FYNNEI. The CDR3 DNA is TGTGCCAGCACCCCAGCGGGAGGCCTCTCCTACGAGCAGTACTTC. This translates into CASTPAGGLSYEQYF.

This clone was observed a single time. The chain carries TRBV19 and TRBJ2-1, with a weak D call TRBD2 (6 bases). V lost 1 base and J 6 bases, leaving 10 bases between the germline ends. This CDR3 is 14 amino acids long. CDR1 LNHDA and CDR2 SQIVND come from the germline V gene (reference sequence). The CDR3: CASSIAGATNEQFF. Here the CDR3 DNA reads TGTGCCAGTAGTATAGCGGGAGCCACCAATGAGCAGTTCTTC.